One T cell receptor beta chain is described in this entry. What it recognizes is unknown. Assay: immunoSEQ multiplex PCR; the TCRdb copy retains only in-frame clones and omits some. Here the sample spans some 160,000 clones, roughly 89% being singletons. This entry is derived from a study of T cell responses to AZD1222 COVID-19 vaccine. Study-wide results and caveats: The study found Spike-specific TCR breadth and depth rose after two AZD1222 doses. Donors, mostly white British, included more females; clonal diversity was possibly underestimated.

This CDR3 region has 14 residues. Germline assignment: CDR1 SGHRS and CDR2 YFSETQ. Losses at the gene ends were 0 bases for V and 8 bases for J; bases not matched to a gene: 3. This specimen consisted of peripheral blood, obtained on day 0 of AZD1222 vaccination. The clonotype was recovered from an adult in good health. The chain links TRBV5-1 to TRBJ2-1, with 9 nucleotides matching TRBD2. The CDR3 sequence is CASSLVVAGDEQFF. The DNA of the CDR3 is TGCGCCAGCAGCTTGGTGGTAGCGGGAGATGAGCAGTTCTTC.